Given below is one T cell receptor beta chain in context. In the same sample, other DNA sequences code for this CDR3. This entry comes from a study of shared clonotypes between healthy human individuals. For the study at large: Participating donors consisted of a couple of women and a few men aged 18 to 49.

CDR1 and CDR2 (germline): MNHEY, SVGAGI. The V and J ends lost 5 bases and 1 base respectively, with 8 bases between them. The CDR3 is 13 amino acids. Sequencing was at deep level. Clones were read by immunoSEQ multiplex PCR, and TCRdb kept only the in-frame ones, dropping some. Of about 680,000 clones listed, approximately 74% are singletons. The sequence was obtained from a young woman in good health. The source material was memory CD4+ T cells sorted from blood. Subset meaning: CD45RA-negative fraction. The chain links TRBV6-5 to TRBJ1-1, with D unclear. The CDR3 here is CASSRTENTEAFF. Written as DNA, the CDR3 is TGTGCCAGCAGTCGGACGGAGAACACTGAAGCTTTCTTT.